This T cell receptor (beta chain) derives from a study of cytomegalovirus exposure and HLA in healthy donors. The PCR ran on 60 Vbeta and 13 Jbeta primers. TCRdb's copy holds only in-frame clones and misses some; the assay was immunoSEQ multiplex PCR. The sample records some 78,000 clones, roughly 72% being singletons. The CDR3 contains 16 residues. V shed 1 base and J 8 bases; nucleotides not matched to a gene: 13. Germline CDR1 PRHDT, CDR2 FYEKMQ (reference sequence). Whole-study findings and limits: 16,951 TCR beta sequences were associated with HLA alleles at 0.05 false discovery rate in a later analysis. An observed cluster of highly shared sequence variants was recorded as a likely sequencing artifact.

Healthy bone marrow donors supplied every sample. Of note for this clone: Its antigen remains unidentified.

Material: PBMCs. This TCR was recovered from a man in his forties or fifties in good health and CMV-seropositive. This chain joins TRBV13 and TRBJ1-2; TRBD1 agrees at 7 bases. The CDR3 DNA reads TGTGCCAGCAGCTTAGCTGGGGACAGCTACCTGGGGGGCTACACCTTC. It translates to CASSLAGDSYLGGYTF.